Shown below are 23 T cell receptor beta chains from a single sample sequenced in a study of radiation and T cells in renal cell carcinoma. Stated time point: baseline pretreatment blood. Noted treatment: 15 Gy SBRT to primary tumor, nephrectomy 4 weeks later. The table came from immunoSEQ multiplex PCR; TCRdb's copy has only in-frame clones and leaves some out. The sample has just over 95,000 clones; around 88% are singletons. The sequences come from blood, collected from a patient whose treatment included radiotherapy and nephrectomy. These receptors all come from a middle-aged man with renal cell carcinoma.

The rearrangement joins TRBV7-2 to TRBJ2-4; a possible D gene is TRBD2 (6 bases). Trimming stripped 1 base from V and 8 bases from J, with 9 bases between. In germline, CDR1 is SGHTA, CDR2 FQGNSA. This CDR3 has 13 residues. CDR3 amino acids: CASSLVGGDIQYF. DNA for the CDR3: TGTGCCAGCAGCTTAGTCGGCGGGGACATTCAGTACTTC.

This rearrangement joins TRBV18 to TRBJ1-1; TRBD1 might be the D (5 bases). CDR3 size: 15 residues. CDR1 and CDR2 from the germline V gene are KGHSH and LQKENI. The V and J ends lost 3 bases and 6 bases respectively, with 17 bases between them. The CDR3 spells CASSPRTGRQPEAFF. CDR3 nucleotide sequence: TGTGCCAGCTCACCTCGGACGGGCAGACAGCCTGAAGCTTTCTTT.

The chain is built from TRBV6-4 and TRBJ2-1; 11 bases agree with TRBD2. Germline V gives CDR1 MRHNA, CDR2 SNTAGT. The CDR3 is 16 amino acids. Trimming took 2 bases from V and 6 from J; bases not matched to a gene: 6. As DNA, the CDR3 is TGTGCCAGCAGTGACGCCGGGACTAGCGGTAGCAATGAGCAGTTCTTC. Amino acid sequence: CASSDAGTSGSNEQFF.

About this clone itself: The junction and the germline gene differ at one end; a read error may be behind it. The DNA of the CDR3 is TGTGCCAGCTCACCAGCGGGGAGGAACATCGGGGAGCTGTTTTTT. Its translation is CASSPAGRNIGELFF. This chain uses TRBV27 with TRBJ2-2; TRBD2 agrees at 7 bases. The CDR3 is 15 residues long. CDR1 and CDR2 (germline): MNHEY, SMNVEV (reference sequence).

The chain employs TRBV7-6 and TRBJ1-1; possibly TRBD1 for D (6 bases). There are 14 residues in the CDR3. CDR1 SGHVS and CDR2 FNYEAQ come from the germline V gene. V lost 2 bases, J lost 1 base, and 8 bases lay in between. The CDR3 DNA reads TGTGCCAGCAGCTTAAAACAGGGGAACACTGAAGCTTTCTTT. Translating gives CASSLKQGNTEAFF. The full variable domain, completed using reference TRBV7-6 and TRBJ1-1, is GAGVSQSPRYKVTKRGQDVALRCDPISGHVSLYWYRQALGQGPEFLTYFNYEAQQDKSGLPNDRFSAERPEGSISTLTIQRTEQRDSAMYRCASSLKQGNTEAFFGQGTRLTVV.

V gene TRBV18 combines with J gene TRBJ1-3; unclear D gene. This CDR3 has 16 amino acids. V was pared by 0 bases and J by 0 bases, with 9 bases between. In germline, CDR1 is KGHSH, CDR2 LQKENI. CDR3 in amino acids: CASSPPSVSSGNTIYF. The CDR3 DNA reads TGTGCCAGCTCACCACCGTCGGTGAGCTCTGGAAACACCATATATTTT.

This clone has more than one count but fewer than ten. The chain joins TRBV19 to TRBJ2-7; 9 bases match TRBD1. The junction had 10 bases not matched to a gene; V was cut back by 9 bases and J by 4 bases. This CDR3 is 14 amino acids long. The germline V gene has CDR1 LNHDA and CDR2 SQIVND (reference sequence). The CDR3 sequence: CASQTRTGEYEQYF. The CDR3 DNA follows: TGTGCCAGCCAGACGCGGACAGGGGAATACGAGCAGTACTTC.

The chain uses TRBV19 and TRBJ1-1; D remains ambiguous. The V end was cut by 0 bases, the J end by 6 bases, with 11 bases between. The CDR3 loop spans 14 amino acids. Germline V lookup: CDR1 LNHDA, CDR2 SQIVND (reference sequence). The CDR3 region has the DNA TGTGCCAGTAGTATAGATCAAGGTCGCGCTGAAGCTTTCTTT. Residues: CASSIDQGRAEAFF.

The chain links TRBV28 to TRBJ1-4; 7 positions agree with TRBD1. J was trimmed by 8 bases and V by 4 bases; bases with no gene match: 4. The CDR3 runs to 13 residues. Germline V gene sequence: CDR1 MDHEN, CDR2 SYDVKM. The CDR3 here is CASSSTGEEKLFF. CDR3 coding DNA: TGTGCCAGCAGTTCCACAGGGGAAGAAAAACTGTTTTTT. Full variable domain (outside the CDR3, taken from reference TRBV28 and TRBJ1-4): DVKVTQSSRYLVKRTGEKVFLECVQDMDHENMFWYRQDPGLGLRLIYFSYDVKMKEKGDIPEGYSVSREKKERFSLILESASTNQTSMYLCASSSTGEEKLFFGSGTQLSVL.

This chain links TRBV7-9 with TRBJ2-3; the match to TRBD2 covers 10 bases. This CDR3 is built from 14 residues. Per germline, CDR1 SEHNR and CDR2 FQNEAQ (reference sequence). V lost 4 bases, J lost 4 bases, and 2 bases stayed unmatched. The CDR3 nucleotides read TGTGCCAGCAGCTACGGACTAGCGGCAGATACGCAGTATTTT. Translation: CASSYGLAADTQYF.

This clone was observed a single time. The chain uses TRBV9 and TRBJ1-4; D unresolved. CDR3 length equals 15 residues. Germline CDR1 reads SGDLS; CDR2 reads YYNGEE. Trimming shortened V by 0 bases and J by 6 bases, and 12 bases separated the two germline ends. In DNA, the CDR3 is TGTGCCAGCAGCGTAGGGGCGGGATCGTATGAAAAACTGTTTTTT. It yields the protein CASSVGAGSYEKLFF.

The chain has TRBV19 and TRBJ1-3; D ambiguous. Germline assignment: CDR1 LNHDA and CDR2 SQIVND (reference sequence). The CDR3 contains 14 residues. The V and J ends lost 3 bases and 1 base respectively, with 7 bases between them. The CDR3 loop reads CASSIRVSGNTIYF. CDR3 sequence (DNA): TGTGCCAGTAGTATTCGGGTGTCTGGAAACACCATATATTTT.

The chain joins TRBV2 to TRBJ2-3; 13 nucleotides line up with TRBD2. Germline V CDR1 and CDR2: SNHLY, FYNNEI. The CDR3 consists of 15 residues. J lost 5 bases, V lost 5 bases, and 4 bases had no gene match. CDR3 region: CASSPLAGGVDTQYF. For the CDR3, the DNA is TGTGCCAGCAGTCCACTAGCGGGAGGGGTAGATACGCAGTATTTT.

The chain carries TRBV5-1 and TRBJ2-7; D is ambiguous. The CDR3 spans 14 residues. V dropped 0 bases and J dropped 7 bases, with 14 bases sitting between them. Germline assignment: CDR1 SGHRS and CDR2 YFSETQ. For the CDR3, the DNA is TGCGCCAGCAGCTTGGGAGCAAAGCAAGGGGAGCAGTACTTC. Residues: CASSLGAKQGEQYF.

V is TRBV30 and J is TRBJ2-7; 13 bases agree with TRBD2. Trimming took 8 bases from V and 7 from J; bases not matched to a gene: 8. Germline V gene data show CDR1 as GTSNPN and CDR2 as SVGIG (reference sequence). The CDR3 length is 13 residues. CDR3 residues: CALRTSGGREQYF. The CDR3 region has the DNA TGTGCCCTGAGGACTAGCGGGGGAAGGGAGCAGTACTTC.

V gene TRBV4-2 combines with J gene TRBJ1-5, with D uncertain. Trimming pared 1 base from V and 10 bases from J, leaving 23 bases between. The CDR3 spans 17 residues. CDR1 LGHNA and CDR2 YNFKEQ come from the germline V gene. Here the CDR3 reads CASSQAVLGNMYVPQHF. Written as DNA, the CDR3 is TGTGCCAGCAGCCAAGCCGTTTTGGGGAACATGTATGTTCCCCAGCATTTT.

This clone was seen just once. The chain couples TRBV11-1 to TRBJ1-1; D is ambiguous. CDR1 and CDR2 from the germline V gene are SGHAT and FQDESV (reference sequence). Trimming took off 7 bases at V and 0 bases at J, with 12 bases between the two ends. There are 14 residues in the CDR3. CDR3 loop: CASTPGRVNTEAFF. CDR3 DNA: TGTGCCAGCACCCCGGGCAGAGTGAACACTGAAGCTTTCTTT.

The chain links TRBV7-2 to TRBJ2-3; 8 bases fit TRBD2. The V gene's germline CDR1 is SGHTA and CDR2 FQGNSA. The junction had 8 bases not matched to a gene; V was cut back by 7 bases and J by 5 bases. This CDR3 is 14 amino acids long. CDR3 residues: CASIRGGPEDTQYF. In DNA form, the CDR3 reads TGTGCCAGCATACGGGGGGGCCCGGAAGATACGCAGTATTTT. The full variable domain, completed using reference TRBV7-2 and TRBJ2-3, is GAGVSQSPSNKVTEKGKDVELRCDPISGHTALYWYRQSLGQGLEFLIYFQGNSAPDKSGLPSDRFSAERTGGSVSTLTIQRTQQEDSAVYLCASIRGGPEDTQYFGPGTRLTVL.

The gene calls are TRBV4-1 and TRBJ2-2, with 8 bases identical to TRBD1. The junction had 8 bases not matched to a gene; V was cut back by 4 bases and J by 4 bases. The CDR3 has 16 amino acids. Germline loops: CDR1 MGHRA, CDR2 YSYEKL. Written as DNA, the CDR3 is TGCGCCAGCAGCCGCCAGGGGGCTTTGAGCACCGGGGAGCTGTTTTTT. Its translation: CASSRQGALSTGELFF.

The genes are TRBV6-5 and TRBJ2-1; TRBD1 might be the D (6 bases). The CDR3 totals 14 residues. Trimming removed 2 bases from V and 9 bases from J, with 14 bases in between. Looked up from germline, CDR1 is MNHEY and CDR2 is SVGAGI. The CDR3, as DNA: TGTGCCAGCAGTTACATCAGGGGAGCTGGTGAGCAGTTCTTC. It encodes CASSYIRGAGEQFF.

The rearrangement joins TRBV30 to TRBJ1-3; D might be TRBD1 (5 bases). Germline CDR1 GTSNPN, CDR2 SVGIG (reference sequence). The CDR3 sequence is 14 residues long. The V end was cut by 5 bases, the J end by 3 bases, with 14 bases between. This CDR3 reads CAWRGGGYGNTIYF. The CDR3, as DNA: TGTGCCTGGCGGGGTGGGGGGTATGGAAACACCATATATTTT.

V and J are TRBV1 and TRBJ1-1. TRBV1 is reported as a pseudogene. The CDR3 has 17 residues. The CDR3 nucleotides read TGCACCAGCAGCCAACCATGGGGATGGGCCCAAAACACTGAAGCTTTCTTT. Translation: CTSSQPWGWAQNTEAFF.

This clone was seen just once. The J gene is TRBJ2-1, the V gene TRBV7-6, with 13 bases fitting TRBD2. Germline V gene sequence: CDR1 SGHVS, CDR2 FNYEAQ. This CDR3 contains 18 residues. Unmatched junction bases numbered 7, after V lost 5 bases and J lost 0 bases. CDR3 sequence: CASSHGTSGMRSYNEQFF. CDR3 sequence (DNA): TGTGCCAGCAGCCACGGGACTAGCGGGATGCGCTCCTACAATGAGCAGTTCTTC.